The sequence of this T cell receptor beta chain was determined in a study of blood T cells in healthy people across ages. Study observations and caveats: Comparison with aged donors showed that long-lived donors had more naive CD4+ cells and higher diversity.

A second 7 to 11 cycle PCR used barcoded and J-beta primers. From each sample, at least 2.5 million paired-end reads containing CDR3 were obtained. TCRdb re-called the 5' RACE reads through MiXCR, storing one row per CDR3 protein. The sample carries 750,000 to 1,000,000 distinct CDR3 sequences, almost 30% recorded once. This clonotype was detected only a few times. What it binds is not known. Per germline, CDR1 SGHVS and CDR2 FQNEAQ. Trimming removed 8 bases from V and 7 bases from J; junction bases left unmatched: 15. This CDR3 region has 15 residues. These sequences were also reported in another study, on T cells of mothers and their children. That work adds: Maternal samples each gave over 9 million TCR beta CDR3 reads, and child samples roughly 3 million each.

The sequence came from a woman in her 40s in good health. Sequences were obtained from blood. The V and J genes are TRBV7-8 and TRBJ1-2, with 8 bases aligning to TRBD1. The CDR3 nucleotides read TGTGCCAGCGTGGCAGGGGGCGGACAGTTTGGTGGCTACACCTTC. This codes for CASVAGGGQFGGYTF.